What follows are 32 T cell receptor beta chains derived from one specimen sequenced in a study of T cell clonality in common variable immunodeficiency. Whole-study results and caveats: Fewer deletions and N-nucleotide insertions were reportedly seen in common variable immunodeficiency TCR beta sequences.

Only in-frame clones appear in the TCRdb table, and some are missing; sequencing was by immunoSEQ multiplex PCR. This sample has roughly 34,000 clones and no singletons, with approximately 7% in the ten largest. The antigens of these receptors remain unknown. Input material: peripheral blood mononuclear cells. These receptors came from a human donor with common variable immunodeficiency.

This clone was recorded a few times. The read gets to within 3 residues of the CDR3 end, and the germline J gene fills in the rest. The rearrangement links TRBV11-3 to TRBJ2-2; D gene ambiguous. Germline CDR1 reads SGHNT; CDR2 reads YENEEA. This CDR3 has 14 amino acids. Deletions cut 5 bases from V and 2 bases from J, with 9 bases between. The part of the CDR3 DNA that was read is TGTGCCAGCAGCCGACTCCCAAACACCGGGGAG. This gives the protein CASSRLPNTGE. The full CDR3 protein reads CASSRLPNTGELFF.

Partial CDR3 DNA: TGTGCCAGCAGTAAACTAGCGGGAGGGCCTTTCAATGAG. This encodes CASSKLAGGPFNE. From start to end, the CDR3 is CASSKLAGGPFNEQFF. The chain is built from TRBV6-2 or TRBV6-3 and TRBJ2-1, with TRBD2 matching 13 bases. The read finishes 3 residues shy of the CDR3 end, and the germline J gene is used to complete it. Germline CDR1 is MNHEY and CDR2 is SVGEGT. The CDR3 runs 16 residues. With V trimmed by 5 bases and J by 6 bases, 7 bases remained unmatched.

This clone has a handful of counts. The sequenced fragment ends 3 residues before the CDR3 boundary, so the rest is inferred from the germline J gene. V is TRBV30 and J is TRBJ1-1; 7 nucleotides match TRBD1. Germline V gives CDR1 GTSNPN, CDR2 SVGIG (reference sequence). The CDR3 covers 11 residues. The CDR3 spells CAWTRDSQAFF. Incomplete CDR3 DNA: TGTGCCTGGACGCGGGACAGCCAA.

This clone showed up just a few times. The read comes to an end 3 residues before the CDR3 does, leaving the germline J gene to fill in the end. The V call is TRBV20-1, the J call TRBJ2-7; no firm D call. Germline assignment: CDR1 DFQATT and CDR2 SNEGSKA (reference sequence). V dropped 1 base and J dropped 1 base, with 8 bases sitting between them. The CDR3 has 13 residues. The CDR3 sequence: CSARVSVSYEQYF. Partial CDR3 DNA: TGCAGTGCTAGAGTCTCCGTTTCCTACGAG.

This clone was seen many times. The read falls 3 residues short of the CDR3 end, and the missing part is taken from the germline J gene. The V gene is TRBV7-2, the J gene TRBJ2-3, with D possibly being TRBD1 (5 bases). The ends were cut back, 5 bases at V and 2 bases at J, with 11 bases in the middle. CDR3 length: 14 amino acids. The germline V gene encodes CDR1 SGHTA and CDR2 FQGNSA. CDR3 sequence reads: CASSTPTATDTQYF. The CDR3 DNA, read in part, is TGTGCCAGCAGCACGCCGACAGCCACAGATACG. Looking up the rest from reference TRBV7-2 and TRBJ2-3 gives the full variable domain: GAGVSQSPSNKVTEKGKDVELRCDPISGHTALYWYRQSLGQGLEFLIYFQGNSAPDKSGLPSDRFSAERTGGSVSTLTIQRTQQEDSAVYLCASSTPTATDTQYFGPGTRLTVL.

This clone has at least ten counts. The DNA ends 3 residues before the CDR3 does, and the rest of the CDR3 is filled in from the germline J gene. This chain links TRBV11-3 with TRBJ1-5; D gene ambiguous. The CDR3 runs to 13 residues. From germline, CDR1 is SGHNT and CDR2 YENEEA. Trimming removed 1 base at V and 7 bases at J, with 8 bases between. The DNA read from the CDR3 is TGTGCCAGCAGCTTAGGTCTTGGCCAGCCC. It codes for CASSLGLGQP. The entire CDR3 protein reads CASSLGLGQPQHF.

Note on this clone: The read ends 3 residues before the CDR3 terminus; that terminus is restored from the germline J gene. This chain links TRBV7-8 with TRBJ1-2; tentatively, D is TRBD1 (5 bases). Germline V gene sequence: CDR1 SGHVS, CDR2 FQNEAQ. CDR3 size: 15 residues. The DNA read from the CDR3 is TGTGCCAGCAGCTCCACAGGAGGGCTATCCCTGGGC. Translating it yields CASSSTGGLSLG. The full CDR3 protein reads CASSSTGGLSLGYTF.

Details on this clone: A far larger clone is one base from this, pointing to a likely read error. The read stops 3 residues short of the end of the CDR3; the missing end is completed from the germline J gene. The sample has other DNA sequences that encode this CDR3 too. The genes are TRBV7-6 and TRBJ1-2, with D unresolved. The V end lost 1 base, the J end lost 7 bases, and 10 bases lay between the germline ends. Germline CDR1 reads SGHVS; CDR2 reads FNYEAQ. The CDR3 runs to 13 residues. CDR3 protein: CASSLDRVSGYTF. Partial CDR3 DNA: TGTGCCAGCAGCTTAGATCGGGTCAGTGGC. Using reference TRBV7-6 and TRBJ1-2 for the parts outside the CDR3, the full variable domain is GAGVSQSPRYKVTKRGQDVALRCDPISGHVSLYWYRQALGQGPEFLTYFNYEAQQDKSGLPNDRFSAERPEGSISTLTIQRTEQRDSAMYRCASSLDRVSGYTFGSGTRLTVV.

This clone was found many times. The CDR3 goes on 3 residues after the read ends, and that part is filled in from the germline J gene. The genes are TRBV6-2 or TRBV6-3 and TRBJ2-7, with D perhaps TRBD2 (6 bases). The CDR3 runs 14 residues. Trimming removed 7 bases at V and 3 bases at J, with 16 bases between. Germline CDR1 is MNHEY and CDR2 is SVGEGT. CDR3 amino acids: CASIPRRGYYEQYF. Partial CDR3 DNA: TGTGCCAGCATTCCTCGGAGGGGCTACTACGAG.

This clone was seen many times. This CDR3 is CSARVGQGGLYNEQFF. The covered CDR3 bases are TGCAGTGCTAGAGTTGGTCAGGGGGGCCTTTACAATGAG. The chain employs TRBV20-1 and TRBJ2-1; a weak D match, TRBD1 (7 bases). The sequenced fragment ends 3 residues before the CDR3 boundary, so the rest is inferred from the germline J gene. Trimming pared 1 base from V and 4 bases from J, leaving 17 bases between. Germline V gene data show CDR1 as DFQATT and CDR2 as SNEGSKA (reference sequence). The length of the CDR3 is 16 residues.

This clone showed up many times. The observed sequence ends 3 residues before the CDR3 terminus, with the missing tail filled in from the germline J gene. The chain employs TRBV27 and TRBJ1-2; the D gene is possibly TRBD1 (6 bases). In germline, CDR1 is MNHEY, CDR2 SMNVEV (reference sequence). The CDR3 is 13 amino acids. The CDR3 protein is CASRSEGVEGYTF. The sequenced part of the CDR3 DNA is TGTGCCAGCCGTTCAGAGGGGGTAGAAGGC.

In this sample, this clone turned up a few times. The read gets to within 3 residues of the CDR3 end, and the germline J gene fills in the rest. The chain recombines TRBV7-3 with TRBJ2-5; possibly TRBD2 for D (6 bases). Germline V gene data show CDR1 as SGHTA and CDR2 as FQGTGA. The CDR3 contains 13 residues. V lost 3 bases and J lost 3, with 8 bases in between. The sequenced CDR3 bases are TGTGCCAGCAGCTTTACTAGCAAAGAGACC. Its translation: CASSFTSKET. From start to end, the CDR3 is CASSFTSKETQYF.

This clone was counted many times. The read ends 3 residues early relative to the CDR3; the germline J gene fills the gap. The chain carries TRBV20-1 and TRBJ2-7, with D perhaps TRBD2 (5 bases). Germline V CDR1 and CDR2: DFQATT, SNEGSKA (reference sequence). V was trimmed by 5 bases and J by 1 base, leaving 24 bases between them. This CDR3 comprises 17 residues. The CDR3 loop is CSAESSHTILFSYEQYF. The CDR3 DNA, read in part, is TGCAGTGCTGAATCTAGCCACACCATTCTATTTTCCTACGAG.

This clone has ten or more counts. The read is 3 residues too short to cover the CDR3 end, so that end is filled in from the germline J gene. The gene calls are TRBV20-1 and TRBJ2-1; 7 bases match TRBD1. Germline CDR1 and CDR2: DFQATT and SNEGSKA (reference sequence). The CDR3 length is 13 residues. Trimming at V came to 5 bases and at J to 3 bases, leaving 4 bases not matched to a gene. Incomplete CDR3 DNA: TGCAGTGCTGTGAGACAGGGCTACAATGAG. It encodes CSAVRQGYNE. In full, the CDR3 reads CSAVRQGYNEQFF.

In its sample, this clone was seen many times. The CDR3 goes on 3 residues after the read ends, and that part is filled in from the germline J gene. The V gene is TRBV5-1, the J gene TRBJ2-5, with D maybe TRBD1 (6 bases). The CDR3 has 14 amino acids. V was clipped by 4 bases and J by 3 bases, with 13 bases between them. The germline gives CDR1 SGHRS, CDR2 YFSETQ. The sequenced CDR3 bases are TGCGCCAGCAGCACTGGGGACACCGAAGAGACC. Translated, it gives CASSTGDTEET. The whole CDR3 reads CASSTGDTEETQYF. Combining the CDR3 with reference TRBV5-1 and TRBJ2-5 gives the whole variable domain KAGVTQTPRYLIKTRGQQVTLSCSPISGHRSVSWYQQTPGQGLQFLFEYFSETQRNKGNFPGRFSGRQFSNSRSEMNVSTLELGDSALYLCASSTGDTEETQYFGPGTRLLVL.

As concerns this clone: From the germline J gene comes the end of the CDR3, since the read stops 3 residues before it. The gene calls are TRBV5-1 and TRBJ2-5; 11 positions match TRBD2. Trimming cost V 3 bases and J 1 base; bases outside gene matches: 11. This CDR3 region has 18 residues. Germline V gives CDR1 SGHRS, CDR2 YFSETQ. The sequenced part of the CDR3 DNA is TGCGCCAGCAGCTCCTTAACCGGACTAGCGGGTCGCCAAGAGACC. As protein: CASSSLTGLAGRQET. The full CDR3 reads CASSSLTGLAGRQETQYF.

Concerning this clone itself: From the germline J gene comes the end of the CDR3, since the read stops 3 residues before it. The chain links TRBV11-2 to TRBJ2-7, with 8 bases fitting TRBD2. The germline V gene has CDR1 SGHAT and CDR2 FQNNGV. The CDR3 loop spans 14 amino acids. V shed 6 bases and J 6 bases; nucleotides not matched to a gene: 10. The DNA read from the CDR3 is TGTGCCAGCAGTACCGGGACTAGTCTGACCGAG. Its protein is CASSTGTSLTE. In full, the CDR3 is CASSTGTSLTEQYF.

The sequenced CDR3 bases are TGTGCCAGCTGCCGGGACAGAAGTTACGAG. It yields the protein CASCRDRSYE. The full CDR3 protein is CASCRDRSYEQYF. The V and J genes are TRBV7-2 and TRBJ2-7, with 7 bases aligning to TRBD1. The read ends 3 residues before the CDR3 terminus; that terminus is restored from the germline J gene. The V segment lost 8 bases and the J segment 4 bases; nucleotides outside the gene matches: 8. CDR3 length equals 13 residues. CDR1 is SGHTA and CDR2 is FQGNSA in the germline V gene.

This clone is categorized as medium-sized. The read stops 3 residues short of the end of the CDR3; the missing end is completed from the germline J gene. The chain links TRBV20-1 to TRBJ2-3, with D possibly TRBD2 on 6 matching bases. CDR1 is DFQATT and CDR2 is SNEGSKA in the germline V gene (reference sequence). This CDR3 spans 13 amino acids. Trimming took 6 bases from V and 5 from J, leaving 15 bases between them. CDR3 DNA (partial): TGCAGTGCCCCGGTGGGGGGAGGAGATACG. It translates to CSAPVGGGDT. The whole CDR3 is CSAPVGGGDTQYF.

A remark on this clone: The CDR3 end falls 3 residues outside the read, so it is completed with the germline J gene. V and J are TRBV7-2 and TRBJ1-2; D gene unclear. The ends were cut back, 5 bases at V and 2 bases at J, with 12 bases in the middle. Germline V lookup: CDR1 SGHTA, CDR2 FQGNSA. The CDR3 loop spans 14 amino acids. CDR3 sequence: CASSVSRRNYGYTF. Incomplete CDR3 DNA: TGTGCCAGCAGCGTAAGCAGGCGAAACTATGGC.

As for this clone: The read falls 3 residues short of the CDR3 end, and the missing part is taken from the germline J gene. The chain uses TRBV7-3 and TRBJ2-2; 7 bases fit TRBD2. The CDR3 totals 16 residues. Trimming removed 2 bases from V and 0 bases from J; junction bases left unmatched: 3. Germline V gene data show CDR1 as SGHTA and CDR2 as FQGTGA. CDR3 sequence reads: CASSLALAANTGELFF. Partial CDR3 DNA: TGTGCCAGCAGCTTAGCCCTAGCGGCGAACACCGGGGAG.

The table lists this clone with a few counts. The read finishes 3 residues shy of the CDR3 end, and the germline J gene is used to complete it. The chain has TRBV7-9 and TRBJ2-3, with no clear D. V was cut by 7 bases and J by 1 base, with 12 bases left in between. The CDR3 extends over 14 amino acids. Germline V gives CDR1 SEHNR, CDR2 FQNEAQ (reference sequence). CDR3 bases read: TGTGCCAGCACCTCGTTTCTCCGCACAGATACG. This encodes CASTSFLRTDT. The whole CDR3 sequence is CASTSFLRTDTQYF.

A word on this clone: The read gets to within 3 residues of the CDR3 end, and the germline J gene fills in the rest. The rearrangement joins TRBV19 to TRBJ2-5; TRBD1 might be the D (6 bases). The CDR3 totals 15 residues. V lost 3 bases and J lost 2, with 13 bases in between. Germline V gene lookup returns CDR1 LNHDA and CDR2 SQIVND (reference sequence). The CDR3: CASSITGSGQETQYF. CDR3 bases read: TGTGCCAGTAGTATTACAGGGAGTGGGCAAGAGACC.

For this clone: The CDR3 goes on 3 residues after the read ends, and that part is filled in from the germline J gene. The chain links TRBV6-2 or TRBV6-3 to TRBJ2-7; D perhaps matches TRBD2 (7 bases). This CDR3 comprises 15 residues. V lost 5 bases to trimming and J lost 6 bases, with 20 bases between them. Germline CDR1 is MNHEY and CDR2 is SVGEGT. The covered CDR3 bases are TGTGCCAGCAGTCGCCGGGGGGCCACAGGGACCGAG. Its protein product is CASSRRGATGTE. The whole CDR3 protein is CASSRRGATGTEQYF.

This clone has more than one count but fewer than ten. CDR3 residues: CASSLYPRGSYNEQFF. CDR3 bases read: TGTGCCAGCAGCCTCTATCCGAGGGGCTCCTACAATGAG. The chain recombines TRBV7-6 with TRBJ2-1; perhaps D is TRBD1 or TRBD2 (5 bases each). The missing CDR3 end, 3 residues past where the read stops, is filled in from the germline J gene. Germline V gene lookup returns CDR1 SGHVS and CDR2 FNYEAQ. The CDR3 has 16 residues. V lost 5 bases, J lost 0 bases, and 14 bases lay in between.

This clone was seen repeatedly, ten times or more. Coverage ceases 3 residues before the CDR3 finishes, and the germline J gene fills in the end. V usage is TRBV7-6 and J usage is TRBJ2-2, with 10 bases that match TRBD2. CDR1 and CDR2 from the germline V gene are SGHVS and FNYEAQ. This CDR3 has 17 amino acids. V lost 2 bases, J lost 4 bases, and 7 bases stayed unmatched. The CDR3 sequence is CASSLRTSGLFTGELFF. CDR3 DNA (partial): TGTGCCAGCAGCTTACGGACTAGCGGACTTTTCACCGGGGAG.

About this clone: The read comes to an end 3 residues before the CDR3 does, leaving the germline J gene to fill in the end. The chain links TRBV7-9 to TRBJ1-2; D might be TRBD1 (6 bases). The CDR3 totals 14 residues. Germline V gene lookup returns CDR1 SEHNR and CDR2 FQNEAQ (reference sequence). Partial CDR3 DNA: TGTGCCAGCAGCCCGACAGGAGGGGGTCGGGGC. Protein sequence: CASSPTGGGRG. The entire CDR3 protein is CASSPTGGGRGYTF. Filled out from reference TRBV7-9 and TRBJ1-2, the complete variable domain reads DTGVSQNPRHKITKRGQNVTFRCDPISEHNRLYWYRQTLGQGPEFLTYFQNEAQLEKSRLLSDRFSAERPKGSFSTLEIQRTEQGDSAMYLCASSPTGGGRGYTFGSGTRLTVV.

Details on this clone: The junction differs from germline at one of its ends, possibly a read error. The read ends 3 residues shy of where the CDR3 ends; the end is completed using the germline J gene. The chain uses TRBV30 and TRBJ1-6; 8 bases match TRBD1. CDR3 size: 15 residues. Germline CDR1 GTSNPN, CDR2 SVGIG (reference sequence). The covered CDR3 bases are TGTGCCTGGAGTCCACGACAGGGGAATAATTCAACC. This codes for CAWSPRQGNNST. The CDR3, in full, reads CAWSPRQGNNSTLHF.

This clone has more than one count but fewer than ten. CDR3 amino acids: CASSGSSGGAYEQYF. CDR3 DNA, as far as it was read: TGTGCCAGCAGCGGTAGTTCGGGGGGCGCGTACGAG. The V gene is TRBV7-2, the J gene TRBJ2-7; D is perhaps TRBD2 (7 bases). The CDR3 extends 3 residues past the end of the read, so its final part is completed from the germline J gene. The CDR3 consists of 15 residues. Germline V CDR1 and CDR2: SGHTA, FQGNSA. Deletions cut 5 bases from V and 4 bases from J, with 18 bases between.

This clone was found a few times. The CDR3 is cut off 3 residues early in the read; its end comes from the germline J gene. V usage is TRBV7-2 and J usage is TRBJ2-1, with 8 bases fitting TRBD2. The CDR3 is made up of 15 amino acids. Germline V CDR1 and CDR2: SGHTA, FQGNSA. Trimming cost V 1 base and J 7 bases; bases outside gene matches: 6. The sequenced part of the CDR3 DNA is TGTGCCAGCAGCTTAGTAGCGGGAATAGGAAATGAG. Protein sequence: CASSLVAGIGNE. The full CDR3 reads CASSLVAGIGNEQFF.

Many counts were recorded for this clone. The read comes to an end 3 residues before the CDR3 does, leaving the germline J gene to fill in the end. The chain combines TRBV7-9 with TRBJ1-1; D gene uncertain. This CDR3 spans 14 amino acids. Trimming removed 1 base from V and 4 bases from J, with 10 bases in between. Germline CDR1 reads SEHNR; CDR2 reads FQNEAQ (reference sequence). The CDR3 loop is CASSLVGAGTEAFF. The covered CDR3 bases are TGTGCCAGCAGCTTAGTTGGAGCGGGCACTGAA.

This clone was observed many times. The CDR3 region is CASSQRGAEAFF. CDR3 DNA (partial): TGTGCCAGCAGCCAACGGGGGGCTGAA. This chain uses TRBV11-3 with TRBJ1-1; D may be TRBD1 (5 bases). The DNA ends 3 residues before the CDR3 does, and the rest of the CDR3 is filled in from the germline J gene. This CDR3 contains 12 residues. Germline-derived CDR1 and CDR2 are SGHNT and YENEEA. Trimming took 5 bases from V and 6 from J, leaving 10 bases between them.